Listed here are 18 T cell receptor beta chains from one sample, sequenced in a study of blood T cells in healthy people across ages. Through a sample-barcoded 5' primer and a J-beta primer mix, a second PCR was run for about 6 to 11 cycles. TCRdb re-analysed the 5' RACE reads in MiXCR, keeping a single row per CDR3 protein. In the table there are some 1.5 million distinct CDR3 sequences, 28% of which are singletons. Sequenced material: blood. These receptors were obtained from a woman in her twenties or thirties in good health.

CDR3 sequence: CASSLGPTGFSTDTQYF. Written as DNA, the CDR3 is TGCGCCAGCAGCTTGGGCCCGACAGGGTTTAGCACAGATACGCAGTATTTT. The rearrangement joins TRBV5-1 to TRBJ2-3, with 7 bases fitting TRBD1. CDR3 length: 17 residues. The V and J ends lost 0 bases and 0 bases, in that order; junction bases with no gene match: 7. CDR1 and CDR2 (germline): SGHRS, YFSETQ. Full variable domain (rest looked up from reference TRBV5-1 and TRBJ2-3): KAGVTQTPRYLIKTRGQQVTLSCSPISGHRSVSWYQQTPGQGLQFLFEYFSETQRNKGNFPGRFSGRQFSNSRSEMNVSTLELGDSALYLCASSLGPTGFSTDTQYFGPGTRLTVL.

The rearrangement joins TRBV6-1 to TRBJ2-5, with D tentatively TRBD1 (7 bases). Trimming left V 2 bases short and J 5 bases short, with 15 bases between. This CDR3 contains 15 residues. Per the germline V gene, CDR1 is MNHNS and CDR2 is SASEGT. CDR3 bases: TGTGCCAGCAGTGAATTGGCAGGGGGGACTGAGACCCAGTACTTC. It is translated as CASSELAGGTETQYF.

The chain links TRBV20-1 to TRBJ2-1; D perhaps matches TRBD2 (5 bases). V dropped 6 bases and J dropped 10 bases, with 25 bases sitting between them. The CDR3 runs 15 residues. Germline V gives CDR1 DFQATT, CDR2 SNEGSKA (reference sequence). CDR3 loop: CSAHSPRAERGEQFF. CDR3 DNA: TGCAGTGCCCACTCCCCGCGAGCGGAGCGAGGGGAGCAGTTCTTC.

The CDR3 bases are TGTGCCAGCAGCTTAACAGGTTCCCCTGGGCCCCAGCATTTT. Its protein product is CASSLTGSPGPQHF. The chain recombines TRBV28 with TRBJ1-5; tentative D call: TRBD1 (5 bases). Germline CDR1 is MDHEN and CDR2 is SYDVKM. V lost 6 bases and J lost 9, with 18 bases in between. The CDR3 extends over 14 amino acids.

This clonotype was seen at least ten times. A single base separates this from a much larger clone, so it may be a read error. This chain joins TRBV6-2 or TRBV6-3 and TRBJ2-3; the D is unclear. The germline V gene encodes CDR1 MNHEY and CDR2 SVGEGT. The CDR3 has 11 amino acids. The V end was cut by 0 bases, the J end by 7 bases, with 2 bases between. The CDR3 protein is CASSYSHTQYF. CDR3 DNA sequence: TGTGCCAGCAGTTACTCACATACGCAGTATTTT.

The chain combines TRBV5-1 with TRBJ2-3, with 7 bases fitting TRBD1. The J segment lost 0 bases and the V segment lost 3 bases, leaving 10 bases of the junction unmatched. This CDR3 comprises 17 residues. Per the germline V gene, CDR1 is SGHRS and CDR2 is YFSETQ. DNA of the CDR3: TGCGCCAGCAGCTGGATAAGGGGGCGAGGGAGCACAGATACGCAGTATTTT. Its protein product is CASSWIRGRGSTDTQYF. Supplemented by reference TRBV5-1 and TRBJ2-3, the full variable domain reads KAGVTQTPRYLIKTRGQQVTLSCSPISGHRSVSWYQQTPGQGLQFLFEYFSETQRNKGNFPGRFSGRQFSNSRSEMNVSTLELGDSALYLCASSWIRGRGSTDTQYFGPGTRLTVL.

There are many counts of this clonotype. The J gene is TRBJ2-7, the V gene TRBV12-3 or TRBV12-4, with D hard to call. The CDR3 loop spans 14 amino acids. Trimming took off 8 bases at V and 1 base at J, with 15 bases between the two ends. The DNA of the CDR3 is TGTGCCAGCCGACCCGGGCCTAATTCCTACGAGCAGTACTTC. Amino acids: CASRPGPNSYEQYF.

This clonotype was counted ten times or more. V usage is TRBV20-1 and J usage is TRBJ2-5; D unclear. The V gene lost 3 bases and the J gene lost 1 base, with 12 bases spanning the gap. There are 14 residues in the CDR3. CDR1 and CDR2 from the germline V gene are DFQATT and SNEGSKA (reference sequence). The chain's CDR3 is CSASAAVIQETQYF. CDR3 nucleotides: TGCAGTGCTAGTGCAGCCGTTATCCAAGAGACCCAGTACTTC.

This chain links TRBV6-6 with TRBJ1-2; 9 bases are shared with TRBD1. The CDR3 is 14 amino acids. With 6 bases clipped from V and 7 bases from J, the junction kept 9 bases outside the gene matches. CDR1 and CDR2 from the germline V gene are MNHNY and SVGAGI (reference sequence). The CDR3 nucleotides are TGTGCCAGCAGGCCCGGGACAGGGAGTCCTGGCTACACCTTC. It specifies CASRPGTGSPGYTF.

This clonotype was recorded many times. J is TRBJ2-5 and V is TRBV29-1, with D unclear. The length of the CDR3 is 11 residues. In germline, CDR1 is SQVTM, CDR2 ANQGSEA. V dropped 7 bases and J dropped 5 bases, with 11 bases sitting between them. CDR3 bases: TGCAGCGCCCGCATGCCGGAGACCCAGTACTTC. Translated, it gives CSARMPETQYF.

The gene calls are TRBV24-1 and TRBJ2-1; 13 bases are a match to TRBD2. CDR1 and CDR2 from the germline V gene are KGHDR and SFDVKD. CDR3 length equals 14 residues. V lost 7 bases to trimming and J lost 7 bases; unmatched junction nucleotides: 3. The CDR3 protein is CATRGLAGDNEQFF. CDR3 DNA sequence: TGTGCCACCAGAGGACTAGCGGGAGATAATGAGCAGTTCTTC.

This clonotype was seen more than once but under ten times. The chain is built from TRBV7-9 and TRBJ1-2; 7 positions match TRBD1. The CDR3 length is 17 residues. Germline lookup yields CDR1 SEHNR and CDR2 FQNEAQ (reference sequence). The junction had 12 bases not matched to a gene; V was cut back by 5 bases and J by 0 bases. The DNA for the CDR3 is TGTGCCAGCAGCACCGGGACAGAGAGTGGAGCTAACTATGGCTACACCTTC. Amino acid sequence: CASSTGTESGANYGYTF.

J is TRBJ2-1 and V is TRBV11-3; TRBD2 is a possible D gene (5 bases). There are 11 residues in the CDR3. V was clipped by 6 bases and J by 10 bases, with 10 bases between them. Per germline, CDR1 SGHNT and CDR2 YENEEA. This CDR3 reads CASRATGEQFF. Here the CDR3 DNA reads TGTGCCAGCAGGGCTACGGGAGAGCAGTTCTTC.

This clonotype was found many times. The J gene is TRBJ2-1, the V gene TRBV20-1; D might be TRBD2 (7 bases). Germline V lookup: CDR1 DFQATT, CDR2 SNEGSKA (reference sequence). V lost 0 bases to trimming and J lost 7 bases, with 10 bases between them. The CDR3 runs to 13 residues. CDR3 bases: TGCAGTGCTAGAGATGCGGGGGCTAATGAGCAGTTCTTC. This sequence encodes CSARDAGANEQFF.

This clonotype came up many times. The chain joins TRBV9 to TRBJ2-7; D is uncertain. The CDR3 length is 15 residues. From germline, CDR1 is SGDLS and CDR2 YYNGEE. V lost 0 bases and J 0 bases, leaving 10 bases between the germline ends. CDR3 bases: TGTGCCAGCAGCGTAGGTCCGTTCAGCTCCTACGAGCAGTACTTC. Protein: CASSVGPFSSYEQYF.

This chain joins TRBV14 and TRBJ1-1; D not certain. The V gene's germline CDR1 is SGHDN and CDR2 FVKESK. CDR3 length equals 14 residues. Trimming removed 2 bases from V and 8 bases from J, with 15 bases in between. This chain's CDR3 is CASSQTAQEPEAFF. The DNA for the CDR3 is TGTGCCAGCAGCCAAACAGCTCAAGAACCCGAAGCTTTCTTT. Full variable domain (remainder filled in from reference TRBV14 and TRBJ1-1): EAGVTQFPSHSVIEKGQTVTLRCDPISGHDNLYWYRRVMGKEIKFLLHFVKESKQDESGMPNNRFLAERTGGTYSTLKVQPAELEDSGVYFCASSQTAQEPEAFFGQGTRLTVV.

This clonotype was recorded many times. CDR3 nucleotides: TGTGCCAGCAGTACCAAGTCGGGACTAGCGCTCAACACCGGGGAGCTGTTTTTT. This gives the protein CASSTKSGLALNTGELFF. The V call is TRBV12-3 or TRBV12-4, the J call TRBJ2-2; TRBD2 agrees at 10 bases. The ends lost 5 bases at V and 2 bases at J; junction bases unmatched: 11. The CDR3 has 18 amino acids.

The V call is TRBV20-1, the J call TRBJ2-3; D ambiguous. This CDR3 contains 14 residues. Trimming stripped 4 bases from V and 1 base from J, with 12 bases between. Per the germline V gene, CDR1 is DFQATT and CDR2 is SNEGSKA (reference sequence). For the CDR3, the DNA is TGCAGTGCTATTCTGGAGATGGGCACAGATACGCAGTATTTT. It specifies CSAILEMGTDTQYF.